This T cell receptor (beta chain) is from a study of T cells in Graves' hyperthyroidism and ophthalmopathy. Study results and caveats: Blood also held most thyroid clonotypes expanded beyond 0.001.

The definition of stable Graves' hyperthyroidism was no ophthalmopathy progression within 18 months. Newly diagnosed patients aged 18 to 65 had hyperthyroidism of under 2 months' duration. Diagnoses were made from clinical symptoms, serum measures (thyroxine and TRAb), thyroid ultrasound and orbital computed tomography. In the case of this clonotype: The antigen remains undetermined. A much more abundant neighbour one base away suggests this may be a read error. Lacking the conserved final phenylalanine or tryptophan, this CDR3 likely reflects a read error.

TCR beta CDR3 regions were amplified from RNA transcripts. Using the HTBI primer set, a first-round RT-PCR was run on the TCR CDR3. One entry per CDR3 protein, called by TCRdb with MiXCR from the multiplex PCR reads. Of approximately 500,000 distinct CDR3 sequences detected, roughly 46% appear once; the ten largest clones hold around 7.7%. J lost 5 bases, V lost 5 bases, and 6 bases had no gene match. This CDR3 region has 14 residues. CDR1 MNHEY and CDR2 SVGAGI come from the germline V gene. This receptor was taken from a woman between 18 and 30 years old with Graves' hyperthyroidism. The sample was peripheral blood or thyroid tissue (not recorded which). This sequence joins TRBV6-5 and TRBJ1-1, with 9 bases lining up with TRBD1. CDR3 DNA sequence: TGTGCCAGCAGTCAGACAGGGGGTCGTACTGAAGCTTTCCTT. Translating it yields CASSQTGGRTEAFL.